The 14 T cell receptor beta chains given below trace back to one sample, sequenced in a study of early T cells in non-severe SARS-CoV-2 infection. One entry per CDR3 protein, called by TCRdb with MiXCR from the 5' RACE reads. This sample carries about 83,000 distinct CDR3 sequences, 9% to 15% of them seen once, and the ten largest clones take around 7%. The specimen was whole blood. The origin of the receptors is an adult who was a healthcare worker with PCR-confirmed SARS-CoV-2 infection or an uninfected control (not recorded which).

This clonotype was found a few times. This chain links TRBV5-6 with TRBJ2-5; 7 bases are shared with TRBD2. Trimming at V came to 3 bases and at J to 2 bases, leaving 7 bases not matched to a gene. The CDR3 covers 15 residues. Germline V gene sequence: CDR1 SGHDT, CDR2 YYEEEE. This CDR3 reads CASSSLLADQETQYF. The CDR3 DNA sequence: TGTGCCAGCAGCTCCCTTCTAGCGGATCAAGAGACCCAGTACTTC.

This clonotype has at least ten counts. For the CDR3, the DNA is TGTGCCAGCAGCTTAGTTTGGGGTGGGAATGAGCAGTTCTTC. Its translation is CASSLVWGGNEQFF. The J gene is TRBJ2-1, the V gene TRBV7-2; no clear D. The V end lost 1 base, the J end lost 7 bases, and 11 bases lay between the germline ends. Germline V lookup: CDR1 SGHTA, CDR2 FQGNSA. The CDR3 is 14 residues long.

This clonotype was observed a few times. CDR3 nucleotide sequence: TGTGCCAGCAGCTTAAACGTAGACAATGAGCAGTTCTTC. It yields the protein CASSLNVDNEQFF. This chain joins TRBV11-3 and TRBJ2-1; D remains unclear. This CDR3 has 13 residues. Germline CDR1 SGHNT, CDR2 YENEEA. V lost 2 bases and J 5 bases, leaving 7 bases between the germline ends.

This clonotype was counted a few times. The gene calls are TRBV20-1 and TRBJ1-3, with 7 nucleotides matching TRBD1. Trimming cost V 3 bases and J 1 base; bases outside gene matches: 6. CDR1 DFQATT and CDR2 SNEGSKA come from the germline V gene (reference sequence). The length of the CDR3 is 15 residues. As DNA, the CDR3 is TGCAGTGCTAGGTTCGACAGGGCTTCTGGAAACACCATATATTTT. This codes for CSARFDRASGNTIYF.

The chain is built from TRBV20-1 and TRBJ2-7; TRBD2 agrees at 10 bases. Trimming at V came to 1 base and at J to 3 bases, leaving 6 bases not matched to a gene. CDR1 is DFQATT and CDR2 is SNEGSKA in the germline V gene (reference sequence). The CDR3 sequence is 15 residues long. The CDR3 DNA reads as TGCAGTGCTAGAGCTCCCACTAGCGGGGTCTACGAGCAGTACTTC. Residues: CSARAPTSGVYEQYF.

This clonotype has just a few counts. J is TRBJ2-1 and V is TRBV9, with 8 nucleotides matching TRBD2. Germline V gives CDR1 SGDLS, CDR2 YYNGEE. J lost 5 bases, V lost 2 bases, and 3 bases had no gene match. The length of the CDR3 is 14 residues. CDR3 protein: CASSVTSENNEQFF. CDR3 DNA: TGTGCCAGCAGCGTGACTAGCGAAAACAATGAGCAGTTCTTC.

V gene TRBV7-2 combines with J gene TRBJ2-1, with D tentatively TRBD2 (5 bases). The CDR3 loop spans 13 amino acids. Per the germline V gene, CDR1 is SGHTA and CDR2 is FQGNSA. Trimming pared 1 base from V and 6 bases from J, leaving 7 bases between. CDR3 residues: CASSLERSNEQFF. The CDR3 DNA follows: TGTGCCAGCAGCTTAGAGCGGAGCAATGAGCAGTTCTTC.

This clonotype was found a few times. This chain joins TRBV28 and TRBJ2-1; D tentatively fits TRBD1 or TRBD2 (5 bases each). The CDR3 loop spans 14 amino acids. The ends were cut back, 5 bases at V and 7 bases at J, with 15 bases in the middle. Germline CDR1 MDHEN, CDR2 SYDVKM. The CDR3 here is CASSIRGAWNEQFF. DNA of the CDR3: TGTGCCAGCAGTATACGGGGCGCATGGAATGAGCAGTTCTTC.

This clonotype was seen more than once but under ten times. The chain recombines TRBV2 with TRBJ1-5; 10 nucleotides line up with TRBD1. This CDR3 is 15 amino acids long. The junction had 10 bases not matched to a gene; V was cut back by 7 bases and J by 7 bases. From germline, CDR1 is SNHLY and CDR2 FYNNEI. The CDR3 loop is CASTGTGVGDQPQHF. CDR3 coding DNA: TGTGCCAGCACCGGGACAGGGGTGGGAGACCAGCCCCAGCATTTT. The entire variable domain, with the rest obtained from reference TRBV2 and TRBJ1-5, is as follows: EPEVTQTPSHQVTQMGQEVILRCVPISNHLYFYWYRQILGQKVEFLVSFYNNEISEKSEIFDDQFSVERPDGSNFTLKIRSTKLEDSAMYFCASTGTGVGDQPQHFGDGTRLSIL.

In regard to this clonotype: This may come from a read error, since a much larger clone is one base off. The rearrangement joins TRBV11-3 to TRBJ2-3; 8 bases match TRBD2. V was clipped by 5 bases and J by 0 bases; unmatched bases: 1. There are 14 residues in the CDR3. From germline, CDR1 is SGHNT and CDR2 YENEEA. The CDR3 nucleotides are TGTGCCAGCAGCCCTAGCGGGAGCACAGATACGCAGTATTTT. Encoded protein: CASSPSGSTDTQYF.

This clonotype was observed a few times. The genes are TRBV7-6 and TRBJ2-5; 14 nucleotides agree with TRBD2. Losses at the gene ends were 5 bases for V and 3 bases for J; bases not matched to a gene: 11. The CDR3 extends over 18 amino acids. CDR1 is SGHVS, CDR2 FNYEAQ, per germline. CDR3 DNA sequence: TGTGCCAGCAGCCCCGGGACTAGCGGGAGTCGGAGGGAAGAGACCCAGTACTTC. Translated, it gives CASSPGTSGSRREETQYF.

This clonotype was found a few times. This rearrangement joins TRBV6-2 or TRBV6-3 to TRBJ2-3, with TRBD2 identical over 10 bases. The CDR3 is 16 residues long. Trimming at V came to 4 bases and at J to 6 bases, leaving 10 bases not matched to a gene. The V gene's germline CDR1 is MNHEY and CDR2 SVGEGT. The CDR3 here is CASSSRASGSMDTQYF. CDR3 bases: TGTGCCAGCAGTTCCCGGGCTAGCGGGAGTATGGATACGCAGTATTTT.

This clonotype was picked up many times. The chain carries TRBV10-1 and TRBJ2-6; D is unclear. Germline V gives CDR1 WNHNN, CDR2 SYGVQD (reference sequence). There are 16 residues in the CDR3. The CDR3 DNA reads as TGCGCGCTTGGCGGACCCACCCAAGGAGGGGCCAACGTCCTGACTTTC. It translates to CALGGPTQGGANVLTF.

This CDR3 is CASSIQGQLAKNIQYF. CDR3 nucleotides: TGTGCCAGCAGTATCCAGGGACAGCTAGCCAAAAACATTCAGTACTTC. The chain links TRBV12-3 or TRBV12-4 to TRBJ2-4; TRBD1 matches 7 bases. V shed 5 bases, J shed 0 bases, and the junction held 7 bases outside the gene matches. The CDR3 is 16 amino acids.